This T cell receptor beta chain appears in the sequencing data of a study of blood T cell repertoires in COVID-19. Study in general: Material from acute and convalescent COVID-19 was sourced from the United States, Italy and Spain. T cells, B-cell-depleted T cells, or PBMCs provided the cDNA or gDNA that served as material.

V lost 4 bases to trimming and J lost 4 bases; unmatched junction nucleotides: 9. The CDR3 spans 16 residues. Germline CDR1 is SGHKS and CDR2 is YYEKEE (reference sequence). During active infection, Seattle patients enrolled and were then monitored through disease. Original data processing: Estimated nucleated cell counts came from reference gene primer amplification. Sequencing used immunoSEQ multiplex PCR; TCRdb keeps in-frame clones, though not all of them. V and J calls and clone size are copied from that table; D and trimming were computed from the DNA. The sample has 390,000 or so clones, more than 80% seen once.

This TCR derives from a woman aged 25 to 45 with COVID-19, enrolled during active disease. Sequences were obtained from peripheral blood. The J gene is TRBJ1-2, the V gene TRBV5-5; 11 bases are a match to TRBD1. CDR3 amino acids: CASSIRTGGAGYGYTF. The CDR3 DNA follows: TGTGCCAGCAGCATAAGGACAGGGGGCGCCGGCTATGGCTACACCTTC.